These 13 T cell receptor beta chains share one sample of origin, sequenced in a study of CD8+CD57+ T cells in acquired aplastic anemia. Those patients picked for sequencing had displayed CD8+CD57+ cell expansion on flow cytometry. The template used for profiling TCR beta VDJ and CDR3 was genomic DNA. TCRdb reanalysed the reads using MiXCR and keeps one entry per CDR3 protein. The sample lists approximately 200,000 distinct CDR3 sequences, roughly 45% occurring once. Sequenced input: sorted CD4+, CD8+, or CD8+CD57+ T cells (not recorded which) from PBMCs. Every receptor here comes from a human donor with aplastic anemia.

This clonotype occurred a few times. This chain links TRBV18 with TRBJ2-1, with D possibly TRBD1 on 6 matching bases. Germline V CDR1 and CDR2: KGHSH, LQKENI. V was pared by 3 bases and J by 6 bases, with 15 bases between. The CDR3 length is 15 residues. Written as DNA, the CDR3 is TGTGCCAGCTCACCGGGCGGTCAAGGGGGCAATGAGCAGTTCTTC. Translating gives CASSPGGQGGNEQFF.

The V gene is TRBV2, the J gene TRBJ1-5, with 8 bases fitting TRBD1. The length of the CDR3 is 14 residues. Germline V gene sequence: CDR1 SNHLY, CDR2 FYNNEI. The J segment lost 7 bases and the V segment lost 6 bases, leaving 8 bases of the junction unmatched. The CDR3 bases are TGTGCCAGCAGGCAACTCGACAGGGGCCAGCCCCAGCATTTT. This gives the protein CASRQLDRGQPQHF.

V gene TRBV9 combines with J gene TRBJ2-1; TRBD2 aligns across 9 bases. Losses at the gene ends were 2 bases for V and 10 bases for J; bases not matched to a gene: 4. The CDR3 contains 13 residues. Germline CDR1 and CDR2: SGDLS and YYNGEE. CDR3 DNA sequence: TGTGCCAGCAGCGTGAGTGGACTAGCGGAGCAGTTCTTC. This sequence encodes CASSVSGLAEQFF.

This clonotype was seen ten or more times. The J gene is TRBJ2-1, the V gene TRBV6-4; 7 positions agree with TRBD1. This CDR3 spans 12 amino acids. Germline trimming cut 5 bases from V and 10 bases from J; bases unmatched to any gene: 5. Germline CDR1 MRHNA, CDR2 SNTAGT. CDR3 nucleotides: TGTGCCAGCAGTAATCTCAGGGGGGAGCAGTTCTTC. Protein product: CASSNLRGEQFF.

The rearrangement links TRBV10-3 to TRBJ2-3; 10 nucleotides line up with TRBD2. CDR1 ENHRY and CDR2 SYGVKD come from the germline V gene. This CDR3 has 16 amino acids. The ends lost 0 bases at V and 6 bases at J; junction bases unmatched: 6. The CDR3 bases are TGTGCCATCAGTGAGTCAGGGCTAGCGGGGGAGGATACGCAGTATTTT. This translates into CAISESGLAGEDTQYF.

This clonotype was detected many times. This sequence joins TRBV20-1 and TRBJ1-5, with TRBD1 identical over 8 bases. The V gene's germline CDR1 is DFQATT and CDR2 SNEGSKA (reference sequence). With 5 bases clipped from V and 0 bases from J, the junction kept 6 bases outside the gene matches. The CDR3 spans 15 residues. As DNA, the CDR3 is TGCAGTGCTCAAAAGGACAGGGTTAGCAATCAGCCCCAGCATTTT. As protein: CSAQKDRVSNQPQHF.

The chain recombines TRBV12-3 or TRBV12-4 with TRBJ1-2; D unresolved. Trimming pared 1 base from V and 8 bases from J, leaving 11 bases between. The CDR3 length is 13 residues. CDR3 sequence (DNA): TGTGCCAGCAGTTTAGGCCGTGGGGAAGGCTACACCTTC. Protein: CASSLGRGEGYTF.

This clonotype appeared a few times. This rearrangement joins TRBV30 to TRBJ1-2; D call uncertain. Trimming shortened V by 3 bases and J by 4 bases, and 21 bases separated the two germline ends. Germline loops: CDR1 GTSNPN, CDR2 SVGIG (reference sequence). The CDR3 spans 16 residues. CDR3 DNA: TGTGCCTGGAGGGCCCCTGAATTGTCTCGGGGCTATGGCTACACCTTC. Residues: CAWRAPELSRGYGYTF. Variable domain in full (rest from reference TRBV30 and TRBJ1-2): SQTIHQWPATLVQPVGSPLSLECTVEGTSNPNLYWYRQAAGRGLQLLFYSVGIGQISSEVPQNLSASRPQDRQFILSSKKLLLSDSGFYLCAWRAPELSRGYGYTFGSGTRLTVV.

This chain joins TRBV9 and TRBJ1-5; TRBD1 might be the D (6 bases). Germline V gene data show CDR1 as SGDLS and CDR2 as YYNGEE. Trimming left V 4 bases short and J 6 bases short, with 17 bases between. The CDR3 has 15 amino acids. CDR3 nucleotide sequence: TGTGCCAGCAGCCCCCTATCGGGGGGCGGTCAGCCCCAGCATTTT. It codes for CASSPLSGGGQPQHF.

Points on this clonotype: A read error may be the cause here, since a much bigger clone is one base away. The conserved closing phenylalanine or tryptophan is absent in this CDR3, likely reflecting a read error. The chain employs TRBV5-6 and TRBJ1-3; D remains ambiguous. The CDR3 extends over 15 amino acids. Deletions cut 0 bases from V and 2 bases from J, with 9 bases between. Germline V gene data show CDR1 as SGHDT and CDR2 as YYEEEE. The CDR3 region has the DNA TGTGCCAGCAGCTTGGCGAGGGTGACTGGAAACACCATATATTCT. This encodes CASSLARVTGNTIYS.

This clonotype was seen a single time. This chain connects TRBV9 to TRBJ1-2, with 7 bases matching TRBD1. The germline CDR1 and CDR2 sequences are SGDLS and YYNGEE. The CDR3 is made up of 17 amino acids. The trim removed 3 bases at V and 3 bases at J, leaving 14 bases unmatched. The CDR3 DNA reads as TGTGCCAGCAGCGGGTTTAAACAGGGGATGGGAGACTATGGCTACACCTTC. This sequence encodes CASSGFKQGMGDYGYTF.

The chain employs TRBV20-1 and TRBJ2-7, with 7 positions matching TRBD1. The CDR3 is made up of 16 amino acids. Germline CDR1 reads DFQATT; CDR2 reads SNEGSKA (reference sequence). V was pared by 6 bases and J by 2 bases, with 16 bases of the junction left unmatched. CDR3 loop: CSATTEPRQGPYEQYF. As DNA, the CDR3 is TGCAGTGCCACTACAGAACCGAGACAGGGCCCCTACGAGCAGTACTTC.

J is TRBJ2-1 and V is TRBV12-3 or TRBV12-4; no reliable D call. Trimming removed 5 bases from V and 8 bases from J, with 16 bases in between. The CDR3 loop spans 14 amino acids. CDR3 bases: TGTGCCAGCAGTCCGGTATTTCTCCCCGATGAGCAGTTCTTC. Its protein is CASSPVFLPDEQFF.